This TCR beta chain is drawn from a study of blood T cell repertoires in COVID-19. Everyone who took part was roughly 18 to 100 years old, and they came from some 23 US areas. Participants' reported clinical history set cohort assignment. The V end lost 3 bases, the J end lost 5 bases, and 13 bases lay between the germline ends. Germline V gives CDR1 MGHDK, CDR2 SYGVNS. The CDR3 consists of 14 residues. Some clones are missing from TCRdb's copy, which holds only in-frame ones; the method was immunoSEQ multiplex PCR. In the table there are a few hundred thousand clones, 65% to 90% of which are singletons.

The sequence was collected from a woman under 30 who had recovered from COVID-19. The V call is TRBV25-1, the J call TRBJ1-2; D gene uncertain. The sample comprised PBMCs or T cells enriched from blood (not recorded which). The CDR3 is CASSEAGRVYGYTF. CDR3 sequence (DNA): TGTGCCAGCAGTGAGGCCGGGCGGGTATATGGCTACACCTTC.